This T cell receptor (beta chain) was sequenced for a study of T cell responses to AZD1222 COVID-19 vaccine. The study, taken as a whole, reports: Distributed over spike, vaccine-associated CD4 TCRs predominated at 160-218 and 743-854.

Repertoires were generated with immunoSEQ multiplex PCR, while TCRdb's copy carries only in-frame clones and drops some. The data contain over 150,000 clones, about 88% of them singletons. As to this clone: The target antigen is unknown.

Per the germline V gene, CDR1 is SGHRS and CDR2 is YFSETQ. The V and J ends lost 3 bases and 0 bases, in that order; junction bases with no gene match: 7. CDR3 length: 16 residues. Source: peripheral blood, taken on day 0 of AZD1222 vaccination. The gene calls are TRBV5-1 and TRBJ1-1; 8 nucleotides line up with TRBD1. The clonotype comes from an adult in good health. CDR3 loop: CASSSLTGALNTEAFF. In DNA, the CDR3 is TGCGCCAGCAGCTCCCTGACAGGGGCTTTGAACACTGAAGCTTTCTTT.